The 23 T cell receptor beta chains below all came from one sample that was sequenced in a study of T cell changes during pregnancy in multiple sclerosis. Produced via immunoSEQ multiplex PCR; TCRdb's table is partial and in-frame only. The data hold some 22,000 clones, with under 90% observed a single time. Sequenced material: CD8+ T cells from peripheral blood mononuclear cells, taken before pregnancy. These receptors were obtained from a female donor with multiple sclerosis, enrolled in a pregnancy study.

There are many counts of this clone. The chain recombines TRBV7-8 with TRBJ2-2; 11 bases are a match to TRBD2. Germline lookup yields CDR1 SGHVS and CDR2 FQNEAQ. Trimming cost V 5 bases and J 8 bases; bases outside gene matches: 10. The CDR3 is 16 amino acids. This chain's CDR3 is CASSRAPGLAEGELFF. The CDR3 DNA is TGTGCCAGCAGCAGAGCACCGGGACTAGCGGAAGGGGAGCTGTTTTTT. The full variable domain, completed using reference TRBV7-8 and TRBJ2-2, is GAGVSQSPRYKVAKRGQDVALRCDPISGHVSLFWYQQALGQGPEFLTYFQNEAQLDKSGLPSDRFFAERPEGSVSTLKIQRTQQEDSAVYLCASSRAPGLAEGELFFGEGSRLTVL.

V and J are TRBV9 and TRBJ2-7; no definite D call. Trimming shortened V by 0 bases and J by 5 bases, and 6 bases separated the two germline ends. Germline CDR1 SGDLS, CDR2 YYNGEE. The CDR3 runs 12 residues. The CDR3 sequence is CASSVGGDEQYF. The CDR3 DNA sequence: TGTGCCAGCAGCGTAGGCGGCGACGAGCAGTACTTC.

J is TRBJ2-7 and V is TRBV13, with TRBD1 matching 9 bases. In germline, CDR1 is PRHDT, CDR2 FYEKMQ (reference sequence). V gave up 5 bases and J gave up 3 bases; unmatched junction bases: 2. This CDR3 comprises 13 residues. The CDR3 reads CASSRQGGYEQYF. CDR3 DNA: TGTGCCAGCAGCCGACAGGGGGGCTACGAGCAGTACTTC.

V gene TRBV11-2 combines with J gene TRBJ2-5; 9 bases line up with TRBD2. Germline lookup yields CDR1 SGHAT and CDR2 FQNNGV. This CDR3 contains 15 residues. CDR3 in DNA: TGTAGTTCGTTAGCGGGAGACCTTGCGGGGGAGACCCAGTACTTC. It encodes CSSLAGDLAGETQYF.

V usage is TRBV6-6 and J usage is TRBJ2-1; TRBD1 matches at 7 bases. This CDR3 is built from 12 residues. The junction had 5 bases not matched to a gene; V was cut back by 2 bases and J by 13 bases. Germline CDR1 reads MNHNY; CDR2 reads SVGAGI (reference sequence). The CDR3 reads CASSYHYRGQFF. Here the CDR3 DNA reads TGTGCCAGCAGTTACCACTACAGGGGTCAGTTCTTC.

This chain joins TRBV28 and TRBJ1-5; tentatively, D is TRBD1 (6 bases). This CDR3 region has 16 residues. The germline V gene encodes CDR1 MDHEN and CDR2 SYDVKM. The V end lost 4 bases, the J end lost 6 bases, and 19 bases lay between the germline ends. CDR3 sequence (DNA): TGTGCCAGCAGTTCATCAACAGGGTACGAGGGTCAGCCCCAGCATTTT. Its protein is CASSSSTGYEGQPQHF.

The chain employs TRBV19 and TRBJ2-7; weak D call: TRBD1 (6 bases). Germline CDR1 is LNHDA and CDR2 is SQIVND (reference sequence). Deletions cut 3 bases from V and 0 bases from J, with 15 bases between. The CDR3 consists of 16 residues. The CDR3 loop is CASSIAGTPSSYEQYF. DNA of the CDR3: TGTGCCAGTAGTATTGCCGGGACACCAAGCTCCTACGAGCAGTACTTC.

The CDR3 is CASRPGLAIHEQFF. The DNA for the CDR3 is TGTGCCAGCCGCCCGGGACTAGCGATCCATGAGCAGTTCTTC. The chain combines TRBV5-6 with TRBJ2-1; 10 bases align to TRBD2. The trim removed 7 bases at V and 8 bases at J, leaving 9 bases unmatched. CDR3 length equals 14 residues. Germline loops: CDR1 SGHDT, CDR2 YYEEEE.

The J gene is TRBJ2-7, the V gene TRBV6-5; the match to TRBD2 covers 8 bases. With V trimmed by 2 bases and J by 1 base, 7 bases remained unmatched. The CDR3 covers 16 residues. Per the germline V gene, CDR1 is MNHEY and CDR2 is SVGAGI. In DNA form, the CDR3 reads TGTGCCAGCAGTTACGAGGGGCTAGCGGGTTCCTACGAGCAGTACTTC. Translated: CASSYEGLAGSYEQYF.

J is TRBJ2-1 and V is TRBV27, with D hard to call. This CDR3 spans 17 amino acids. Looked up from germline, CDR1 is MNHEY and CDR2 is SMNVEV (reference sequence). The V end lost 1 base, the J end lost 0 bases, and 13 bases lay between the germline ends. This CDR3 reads CASSLWYPKSSYNEQFF. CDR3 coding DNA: TGTGCCAGCAGTTTATGGTACCCAAAGAGCTCCTACAATGAGCAGTTCTTC.

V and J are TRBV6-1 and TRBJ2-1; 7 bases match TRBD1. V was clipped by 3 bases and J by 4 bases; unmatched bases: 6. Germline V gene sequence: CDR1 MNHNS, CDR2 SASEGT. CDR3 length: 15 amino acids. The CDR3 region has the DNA TGTGCCAGCAGTGACTCCCCGGGACAGTACAATGAGCAGTTCTTC. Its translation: CASSDSPGQYNEQFF.

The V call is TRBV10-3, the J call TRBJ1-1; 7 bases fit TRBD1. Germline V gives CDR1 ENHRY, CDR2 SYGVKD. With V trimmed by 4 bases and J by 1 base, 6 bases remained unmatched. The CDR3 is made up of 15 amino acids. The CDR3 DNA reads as TGTGCCATCAGTGTACGGGGGACAGAGAACACTGAAGCTTTCTTT. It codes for CAISVRGTENTEAFF.

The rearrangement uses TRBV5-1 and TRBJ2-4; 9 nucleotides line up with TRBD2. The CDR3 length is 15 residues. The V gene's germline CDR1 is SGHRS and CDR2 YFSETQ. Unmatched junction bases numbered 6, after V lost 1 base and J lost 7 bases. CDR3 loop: CASSLWSGRWNIQYF. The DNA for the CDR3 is TGCGCCAGCAGCTTGTGGAGCGGGAGGTGGAACATTCAGTACTTC.

CDR3 amino acids: CASSSTFGLAGGTDTQYF. The CDR3 coding sequence is TGTGCCAGCAGCTCTACCTTTGGACTAGCGGGGGGCACAGATACGCAGTATTTT. The chain is built from TRBV7-9 and TRBJ2-3, with 13 bases lining up with TRBD2. CDR3 length: 18 amino acids. Germline V gene data show CDR1 as SEHNR and CDR2 as FQNEAQ (reference sequence). Losses at the gene ends were 4 bases for V and 1 base for J; bases not matched to a gene: 8.

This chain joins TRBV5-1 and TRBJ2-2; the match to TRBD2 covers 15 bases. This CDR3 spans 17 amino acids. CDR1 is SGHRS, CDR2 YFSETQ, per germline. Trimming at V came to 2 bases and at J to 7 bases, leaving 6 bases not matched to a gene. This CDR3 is CASSFGLAGGMSGELFF. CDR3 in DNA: TGCGCCAGCAGCTTCGGACTAGCGGGAGGGATGAGCGGGGAGCTGTTTTTT.

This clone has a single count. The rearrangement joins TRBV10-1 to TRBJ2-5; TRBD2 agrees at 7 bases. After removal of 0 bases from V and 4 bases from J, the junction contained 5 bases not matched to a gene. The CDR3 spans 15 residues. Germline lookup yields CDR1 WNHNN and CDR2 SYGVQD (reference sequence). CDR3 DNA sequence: TGCGCCAGCAGTGAGTCGGGAGGGCCGGTAGAGACCCAGTACTTC. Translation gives CASSESGGPVETQYF.

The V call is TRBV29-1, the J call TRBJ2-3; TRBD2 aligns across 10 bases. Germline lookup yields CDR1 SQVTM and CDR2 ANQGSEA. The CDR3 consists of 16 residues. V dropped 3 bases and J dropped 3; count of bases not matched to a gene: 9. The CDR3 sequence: CSVERTSGGGTDTQYF. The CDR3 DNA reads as TGCAGCGTTGAGCGGACTAGCGGAGGGGGTACAGATACGCAGTATTTT.

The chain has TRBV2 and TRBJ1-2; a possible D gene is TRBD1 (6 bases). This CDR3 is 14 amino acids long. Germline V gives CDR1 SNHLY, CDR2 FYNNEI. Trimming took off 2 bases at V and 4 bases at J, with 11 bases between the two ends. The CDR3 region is CASSERGGFYGYTF. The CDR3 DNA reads TGTGCCAGCAGTGAACGGGGGGGCTTCTATGGCTACACCTTC.

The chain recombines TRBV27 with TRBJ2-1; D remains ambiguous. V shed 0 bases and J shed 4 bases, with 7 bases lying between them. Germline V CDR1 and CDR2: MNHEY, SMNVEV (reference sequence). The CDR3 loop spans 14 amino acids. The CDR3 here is CASSLSGQYNEQFF. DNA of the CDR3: TGTGCCAGCAGTTTATCTGGCCAGTACAATGAGCAGTTCTTC.

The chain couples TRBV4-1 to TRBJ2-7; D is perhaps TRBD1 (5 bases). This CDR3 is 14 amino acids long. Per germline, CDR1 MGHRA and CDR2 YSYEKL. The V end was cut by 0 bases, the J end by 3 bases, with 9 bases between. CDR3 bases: TGCGCCAGCAGCCAAGATCAAGGGGTCTACGAGCAGTACTTC. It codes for CASSQDQGVYEQYF.

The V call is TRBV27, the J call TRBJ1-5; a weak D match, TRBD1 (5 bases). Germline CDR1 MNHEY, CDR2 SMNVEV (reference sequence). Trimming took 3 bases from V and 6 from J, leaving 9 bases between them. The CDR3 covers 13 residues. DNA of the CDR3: TGTGCCAGCAGTTTCCTGGGGGGTCAGCCCCAGCATTTT. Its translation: CASSFLGGQPQHF.

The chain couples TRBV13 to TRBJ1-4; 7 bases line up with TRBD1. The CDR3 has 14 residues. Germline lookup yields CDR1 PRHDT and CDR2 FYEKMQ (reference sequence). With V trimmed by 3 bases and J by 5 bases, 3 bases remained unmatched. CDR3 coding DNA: TGTGCCAGCAGCTTGGGACAGCCCAATGAAAAACTGTTTTTT. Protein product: CASSLGQPNEKLFF.

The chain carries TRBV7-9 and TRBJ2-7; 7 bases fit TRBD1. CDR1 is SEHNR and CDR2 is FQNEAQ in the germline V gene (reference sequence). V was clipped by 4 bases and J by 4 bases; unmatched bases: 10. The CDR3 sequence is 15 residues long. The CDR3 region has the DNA TGTGCCAGCAGCTCCTTTAACAGGGGTACTTACGAGCAGTACTTC. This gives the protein CASSSFNRGTYEQYF.